What follows are 21 T cell receptor beta chains derived from one specimen sequenced in a study of somatic mutations in cytotoxic T cells in rheumatoid arthritis. Sequenced by immunoSEQ multiplex PCR; TCRdb stores in-frame clones only, minus some. The sample has around 19,000 clones, 60% to 85% seen once. The sample was CD8+ T cells sorted from blood. These receptors came from an adult with rheumatoid arthritis.

The J gene is TRBJ2-1, the V gene TRBV4-2; D gene uncertain. Germline CDR1 reads LGHNA; CDR2 reads YNFKEQ. V shed 1 base and J shed 6 bases, with 13 bases lying between them. The CDR3 is 15 amino acids. The CDR3 region has the DNA TGTGCCAGCAGCCAAGGGGTTCTGGGGTCCAATGAGCAGTTCTTC. Protein sequence: CASSQGVLGSNEQFF.

V gene TRBV7-9 combines with J gene TRBJ2-7; 9 bases line up with TRBD2. This CDR3 comprises 19 residues. Germline CDR1 is SEHNR and CDR2 is FQNEAQ (reference sequence). The V and J ends lost 5 bases and 3 bases, in that order; junction bases with no gene match: 20. CDR3 in amino acids: CASSNTGLSGSHPVYEQYF. CDR3 nucleotides: TGTGCCAGCAGCAACACAGGCCTTAGCGGGAGCCACCCAGTCTACGAGCAGTACTTC.

The V gene is TRBV5-6, the J gene TRBJ2-6, with D possibly being TRBD1 (5 bases). V was shortened by 4 bases and J by 0 bases, with 14 bases between the two germline ends. Germline values: CDR1 SGHDT, CDR2 YYEEEE. The CDR3 covers 17 residues. The CDR3 is CASSVTVRFSGANVLTF. The CDR3 nucleotides are TGTGCCAGCAGCGTGACAGTCCGATTCTCTGGGGCCAACGTCCTGACTTTC. Drawing the rest from reference TRBV5-6 and TRBJ2-6, the complete variable domain is DAGVTQSPTHLIKTRGQQVTLRCSPKSGHDTVSWYQQALGQGPQFIFQYYEEEERQRGNFPDRFSGHQFPNYSSELNVNALLLGDSALYLCASSVTVRFSGANVLTFGAGSRLTVL.

The chain employs TRBV11-3 and TRBJ1-1; D not certain. Trimming stripped 3 bases from V and 0 bases from J, with 11 bases between. The CDR3 runs to 15 residues. Germline CDR1 is SGHNT and CDR2 is YENEEA. This CDR3 reads CASSLPRNLNTEAFF. CDR3 bases: TGTGCCAGCAGCTTGCCCCGAAACCTGAACACTGAAGCTTTCTTT.

The chain employs TRBV5-4 and TRBJ1-1; unclear D gene. The V gene's germline CDR1 is SGHNT and CDR2 YYREEE (reference sequence). The CDR3 is 15 residues long. The V and J ends lost 4 bases and 5 bases respectively, with 18 bases between them. CDR3 amino acids: CASSNGRGISTEAFF. CDR3 in DNA: TGTGCCAGCAGCAACGGTCGAGGTATTAGTACTGAAGCTTTCTTT.

This chain joins TRBV19 and TRBJ2-7, with 7 nucleotides matching TRBD1. V lost 6 bases, J lost 0 bases, and 8 bases stayed unmatched. The CDR3 loop spans 15 amino acids. Germline V gene sequence: CDR1 LNHDA, CDR2 SQIVND (reference sequence). DNA for the CDR3: TGTGCCAGTAGAGAAGGGGGCTCGAGCTCCTACGAGCAGTACTTC. It codes for CASREGGSSSYEQYF.

The rearrangement links TRBV10-3 to TRBJ2-7, with D possibly matching TRBD2 (5 bases). This CDR3 is built from 15 residues. Trimming cost V 2 bases and J 0 bases, with 11 bases left between them. CDR1 and CDR2 from the germline V gene are ENHRY and SYGVKD. The CDR3 DNA reads as TGTGCCATCAGTGAGCAAGCGGTGGTCTCCTACGAGCAGTACTTC. Residues: CAISEQAVVSYEQYF.

The sample holds one count of this clone. The chain is built from TRBV11-3 and TRBJ1-1; 7 bases are shared with TRBD1. The CDR3 runs to 16 residues. V was clipped by 1 base and J by 3 bases; unmatched bases: 8. Per germline, CDR1 SGHNT and CDR2 YENEEA. CDR3 protein: CASSLVRGRLYTEAFF. The CDR3 DNA reads as TGTGCCAGCAGCTTAGTGAGGGGGCGACTGTACACTGAAGCTTTCTTT.

The chain links TRBV27 to TRBJ1-1; D remains unclear. Germline loops: CDR1 MNHEY, CDR2 SMNVEV (reference sequence). V gave up 1 base and J gave up 1 base, with 4 bases separating them. The CDR3 is 13 amino acids. As DNA, the CDR3 is TGTGCCAGCAGTTTATTCCCGAACACTGAAGCTTTCTTT. Protein: CASSLFPNTEAFF.

This clone has just one count. CDR3 in amino acids: CASSLWDSPYEQYF. As DNA, the CDR3 is TGTGCCAGCAGTTTATGGGACAGCCCCTACGAGCAGTACTTC. This chain uses TRBV27 with TRBJ2-7, with 7 positions matching TRBD1. The V gene end was trimmed by 1 base and the J gene end by 2 bases; junction bases not matched to a gene: 2. Germline V lookup: CDR1 MNHEY, CDR2 SMNVEV (reference sequence). The CDR3 is made up of 14 amino acids.

The genes are TRBV28 and TRBJ2-1, with D tentatively TRBD2 (7 bases). Trimming left V 6 bases short and J 7 bases short, with 16 bases between. The CDR3 loop spans 14 amino acids. Germline V CDR1 and CDR2: MDHEN, SYDVKM. Here the CDR3 DNA reads TGTGCCAGCAGGCTTCCTGGGGGGGCGAATGAGCAGTTCTTC. Its translation is CASRLPGGANEQFF. Using reference TRBV28 and TRBJ2-1 for the parts outside the CDR3, the full variable domain is DVKVTQSSRYLVKRTGEKVFLECVQDMDHENMFWYRQDPGLGLRLIYFSYDVKMKEKGDIPEGYSVSREKKERFSLILESASTNQTSMYLCASRLPGGANEQFFGPGTRLTVL.

The V and J genes are TRBV27 and TRBJ2-2; D remains ambiguous. Trimming stripped 6 bases from V and 6 bases from J, with 14 bases between. This CDR3 is built from 14 residues. Germline V gene data show CDR1 as MNHEY and CDR2 as SMNVEV (reference sequence). This chain's CDR3 is CASSLQRTAGELFF. CDR3 nucleotide sequence: TGTGCCAGCAGCCTTCAGAGGACCGCCGGGGAGCTGTTTTTT.

This chain joins TRBV27 and TRBJ2-1, with TRBD2 as a possible D gene (6 bases). Germline lookup yields CDR1 MNHEY and CDR2 SMNVEV (reference sequence). The CDR3 totals 11 residues. V lost 8 bases, J lost 15 bases, and 17 bases lay in between. CDR3 bases: TGTGCCAGCGGGACGGGACTCTCGATGTTCTTC. This gives the protein CASGTGLSMFF.

This clone has more than one count but fewer than ten. The V gene is TRBV14, the J gene TRBJ2-7; 7 positions match TRBD2. Trimming cost V 2 bases and J 4 bases; bases outside gene matches: 8. Germline CDR1 is SGHDN and CDR2 is FVKESK. The CDR3 has 15 amino acids. As DNA, the CDR3 is TGTGCCAGCAGCCAAAGGAGCGGGGAGGCGTACGAGCAGTACTTC. Residues: CASSQRSGEAYEQYF.

This chain uses TRBV7-8 with TRBJ2-5; tentatively, D is TRBD1 (6 bases). The CDR3 totals 14 residues. With 1 base removed from V and 5 bases from J, the gap between germline ends came to 11 bases. The germline V gene has CDR1 SGHVS and CDR2 FQNEAQ. The CDR3 DNA is TGTGCCAGCAGCTTAGAGACAGGAAAGGAGACCCAGTACTTC. Its protein is CASSLETGKETQYF. The full variable domain, with the rest looked up from reference TRBV7-8 and TRBJ2-5, is GAGVSQSPRYKVAKRGQDVALRCDPISGHVSLFWYQQALGQGPEFLTYFQNEAQLDKSGLPSDRFFAERPEGSVSTLKIQRTQQEDSAVYLCASSLETGKETQYFGPGTRLLVL.

This clone was seen more than once but under ten times. CDR3 residues: CASSSGQSYEQYF. The DNA of the CDR3 is TGTGCCAGCAGCTCGGGACAGTCCTACGAGCAGTACTTC. The gene calls are TRBV7-8 and TRBJ2-7; 7 bases fit TRBD1. V was clipped by 4 bases and J by 1 base; unmatched bases: 1. The CDR3 spans 13 residues. CDR1 is SGHVS, CDR2 FQNEAQ, per germline.

The chain employs TRBV9 and TRBJ1-3; D may be TRBD1 (6 bases). V was shortened by 5 bases and J by 1 base, with 10 bases between the two germline ends. There are 14 residues in the CDR3. Germline CDR1 SGDLS, CDR2 YYNGEE. The CDR3 loop reads CASRDTGSGNTIYF. CDR3 sequence (DNA): TGTGCCAGCAGGGATACAGGGTCTGGAAACACCATATATTTT. Together with reference TRBV9 and TRBJ1-3, the CDR3 gives the full variable domain: DSGVTQTPKHLITATGQRVTLRCSPRSGDLSVYWYQQSLDQGLQFLIQYYNGEERAKGNILERFSAQQFPDLHSELNLSSLELGDSALYFCASRDTGSGNTIYFGEGSWLTVV.

This clone was counted once. The chain has TRBV7-8 and TRBJ2-1, with 7 bases that match TRBD2. Losses at the gene ends were 5 bases for V and 8 bases for J; bases not matched to a gene: 18. CDR3 size: 17 residues. Germline V lookup: CDR1 SGHVS, CDR2 FQNEAQ. CDR3 sequence (DNA): TGTGCCAGCAGCCCCAAGAATCTAGCGGTATTACACGATGAGCAGTTCTTC. It is translated as CASSPKNLAVLHDEQFF.

The chain uses TRBV25-1 and TRBJ1-1; TRBD1 matches 7 bases. This CDR3 region has 13 residues. CDR1 and CDR2 (germline): MGHDK, SYGVNS. V shed 4 bases and J 7 bases; nucleotides not matched to a gene: 6. CDR3 in amino acids: CASSASRTGEAFF. The CDR3 DNA reads TGTGCCAGCAGTGCCTCTCGGACAGGTGAAGCTTTCTTT.

V gene TRBV9 combines with J gene TRBJ2-1, with TRBD2 identical over 14 bases. Germline values: CDR1 SGDLS, CDR2 YYNGEE. The CDR3 spans 18 residues. Germline trimming cut 0 bases from V and 2 bases from J; bases unmatched to any gene: 4. The CDR3, as DNA: TGTGCCAGCAGCGTAGCCGGGACTAGCGGGGGAACCTACAATGAGCAGTTCTTC. This gives the protein CASSVAGTSGGTYNEQFF. Complete variable domain (other parts from reference TRBV9 and TRBJ2-1): DSGVTQTPKHLITATGQRVTLRCSPRSGDLSVYWYQQSLDQGLQFLIQYYNGEERAKGNILERFSAQQFPDLHSELNLSSLELGDSALYFCASSVAGTSGGTYNEQFFGPGTRLTVL.

Here the CDR3 reads CASSFEQGAEKLFF. In DNA, the CDR3 is TGTGCCAGCAGTTTTGAACAGGGGGCTGAAAAACTGTTTTTT. The chain is built from TRBV27 and TRBJ1-4, with 9 bases matching TRBD1. This CDR3 is 14 amino acids long. J lost 7 bases, V lost 3 bases, and 3 bases had no gene match. Germline-derived CDR1 and CDR2 are MNHEY and SMNVEV (reference sequence).